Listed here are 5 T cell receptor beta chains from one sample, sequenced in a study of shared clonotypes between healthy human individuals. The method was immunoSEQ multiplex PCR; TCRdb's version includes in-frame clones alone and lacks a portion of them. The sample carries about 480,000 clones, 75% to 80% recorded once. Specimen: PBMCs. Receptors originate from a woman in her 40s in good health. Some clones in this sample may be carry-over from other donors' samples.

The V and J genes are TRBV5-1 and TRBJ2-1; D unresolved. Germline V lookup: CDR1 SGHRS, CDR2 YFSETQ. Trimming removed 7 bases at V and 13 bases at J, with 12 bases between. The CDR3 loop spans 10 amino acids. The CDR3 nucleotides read TGCGCCAGCCGGGTTGGTTGTCAGTTCTTC. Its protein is CASRVGCQFF.

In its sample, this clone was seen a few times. CDR3 sequence reads: CASSRGTGENQPQHF. Written as DNA, the CDR3 is TGTGCCAGTAGCAGAGGGACAGGGGAAAATCAGCCCCAGCATTTT. V and J are TRBV19 and TRBJ1-5, with 10 bases that match TRBD1. The CDR3 has 15 residues. J lost 4 bases, V lost 6 bases, and 6 bases had no gene match. The germline V gene encodes CDR1 LNHDA and CDR2 SQIVND (reference sequence).

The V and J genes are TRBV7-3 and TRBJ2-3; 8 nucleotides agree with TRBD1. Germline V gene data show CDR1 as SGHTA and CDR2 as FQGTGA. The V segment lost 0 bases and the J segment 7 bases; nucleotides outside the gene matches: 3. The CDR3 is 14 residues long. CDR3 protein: CASSLTPRGHTQYF. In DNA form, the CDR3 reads TGTGCCAGCAGCTTAACCCCCAGGGGGCATACGCAGTATTTT.

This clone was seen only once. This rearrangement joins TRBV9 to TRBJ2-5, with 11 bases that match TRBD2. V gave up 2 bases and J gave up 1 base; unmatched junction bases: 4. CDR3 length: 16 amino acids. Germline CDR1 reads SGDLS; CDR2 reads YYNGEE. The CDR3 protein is CASSVTSGDTQETQYF. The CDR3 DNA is TGTGCCAGCAGCGTGACTAGCGGGGACACCCAAGAGACCCAGTACTTC.

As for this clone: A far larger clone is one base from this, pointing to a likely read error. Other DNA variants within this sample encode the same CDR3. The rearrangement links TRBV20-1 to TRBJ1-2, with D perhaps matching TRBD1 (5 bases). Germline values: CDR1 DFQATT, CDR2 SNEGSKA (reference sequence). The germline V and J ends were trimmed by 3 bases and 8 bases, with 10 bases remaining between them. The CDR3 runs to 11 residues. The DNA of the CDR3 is TGCAGTGCTAGTCGGGGGGAAGGCTACACCTTC. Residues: CSASRGEGYTF.